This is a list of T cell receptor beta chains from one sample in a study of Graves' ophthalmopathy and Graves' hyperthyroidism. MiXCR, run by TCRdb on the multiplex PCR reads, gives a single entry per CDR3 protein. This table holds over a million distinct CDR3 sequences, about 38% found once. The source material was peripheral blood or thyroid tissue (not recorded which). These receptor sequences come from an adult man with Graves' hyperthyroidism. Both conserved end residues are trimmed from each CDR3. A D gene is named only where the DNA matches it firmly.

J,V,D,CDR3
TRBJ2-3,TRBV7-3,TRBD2,ASSSGLDPDTQY
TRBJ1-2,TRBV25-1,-,ASEKTGGYT
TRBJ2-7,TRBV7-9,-,ASSYSSETYEQY
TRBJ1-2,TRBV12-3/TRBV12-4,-,ASSPSKVDGYT
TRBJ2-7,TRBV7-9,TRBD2,ASRSGTSGSWYEQY
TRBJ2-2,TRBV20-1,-,SATLQGHGELF
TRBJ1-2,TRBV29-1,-,SGVTGNAGYT
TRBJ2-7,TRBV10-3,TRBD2,AISDHRTSGTFEQY
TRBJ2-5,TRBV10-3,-,ASSYSGKRAQETQY
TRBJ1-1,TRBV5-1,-,ASSLGDARGTEAF
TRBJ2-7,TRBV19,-,ASSIDGQRPYEQY
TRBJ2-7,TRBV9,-,ASSPRASSLISYERY
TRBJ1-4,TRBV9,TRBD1,ASSGGTDPTNEKLF
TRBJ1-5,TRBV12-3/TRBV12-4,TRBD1,ASSSGQGWEGNQPQH
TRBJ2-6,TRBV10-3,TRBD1,ASSQGALPGANVLT
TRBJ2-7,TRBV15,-,ATSRLGQTEQY
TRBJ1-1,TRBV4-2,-,ASSQGALEGTEAF
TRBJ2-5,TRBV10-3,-,ASSYSPWGARETQY
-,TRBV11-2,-,ASSGTIAQF
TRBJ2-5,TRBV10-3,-,AISLGVDQETQY
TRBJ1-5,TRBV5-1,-,ASSYGLSLNQPQH
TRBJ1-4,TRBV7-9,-,ASSLISGEKLF
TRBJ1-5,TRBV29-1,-,SVVTATNQPQH
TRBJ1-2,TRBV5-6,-,ASTIQGNYGYT
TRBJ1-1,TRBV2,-,ASSEDGGSEAF
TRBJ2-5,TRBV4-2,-,VSSRGLRETQY
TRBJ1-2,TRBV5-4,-,ASSLETGYGYT
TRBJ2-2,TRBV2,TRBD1,ASKGGQDNTGELF
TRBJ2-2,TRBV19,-,ASSYGHSTGELF
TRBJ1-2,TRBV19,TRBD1,ATPRRQGAGGYT
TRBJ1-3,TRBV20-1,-,SARDLGPHRNTIY
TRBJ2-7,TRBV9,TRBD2,ASSVVAGAAYEQY
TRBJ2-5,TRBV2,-,ASRRGQMETQY
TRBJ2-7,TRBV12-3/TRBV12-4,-,ASSLFPQTYEQY
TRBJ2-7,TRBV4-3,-,ASSQDTWSYEQY
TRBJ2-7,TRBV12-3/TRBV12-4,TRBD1,ASSFYPGQGHYEQY
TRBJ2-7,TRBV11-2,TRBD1,ASSSMDRGLGEQY
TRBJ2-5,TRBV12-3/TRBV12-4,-,ASSSAGTEETQY
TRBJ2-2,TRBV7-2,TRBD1,ASRGQEGTGELF
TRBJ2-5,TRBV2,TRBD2,ASSDRARSSGQETQY
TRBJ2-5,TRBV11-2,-,ASSFQQAGQETQY
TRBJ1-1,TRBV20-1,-,SASRERWNTEAF
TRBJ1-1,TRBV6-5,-,ASTQYMNTEAF
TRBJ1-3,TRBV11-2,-,ASHGWGAGNTIY
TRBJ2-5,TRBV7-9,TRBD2,ASSGLAETQY
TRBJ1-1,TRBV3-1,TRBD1,ASKPAQGLVLNTEAF
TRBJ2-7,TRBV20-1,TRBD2,SARDSSGPANYEQY
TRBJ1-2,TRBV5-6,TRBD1,ASSSETGGYGYT
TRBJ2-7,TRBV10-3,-,AISLSQGYPYEQY
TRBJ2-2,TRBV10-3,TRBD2,AIATSGTGELF
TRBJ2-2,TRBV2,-,ASSDVSASGTGELF
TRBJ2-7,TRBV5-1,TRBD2,ASSLGGAGEEQY
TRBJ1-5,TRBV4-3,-,ASSQVYQGVRDQPQH
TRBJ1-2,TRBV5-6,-,ASSARDNYGYT
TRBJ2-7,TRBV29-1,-,SVRHGPYEQY